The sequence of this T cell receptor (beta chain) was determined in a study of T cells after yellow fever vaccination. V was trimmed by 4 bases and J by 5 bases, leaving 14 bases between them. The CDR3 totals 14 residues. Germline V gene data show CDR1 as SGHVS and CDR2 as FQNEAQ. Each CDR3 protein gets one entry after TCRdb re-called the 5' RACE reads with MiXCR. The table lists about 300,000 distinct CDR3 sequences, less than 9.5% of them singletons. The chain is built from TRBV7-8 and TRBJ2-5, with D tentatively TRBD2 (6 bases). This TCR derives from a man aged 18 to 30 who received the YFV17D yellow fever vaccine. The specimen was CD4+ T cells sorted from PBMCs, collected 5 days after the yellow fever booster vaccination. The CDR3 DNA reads TGTGCCAGCAGCTCCGGGACTCGTGGGGAGACCCAGTACTTC. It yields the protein CASSSGTRGETQYF.